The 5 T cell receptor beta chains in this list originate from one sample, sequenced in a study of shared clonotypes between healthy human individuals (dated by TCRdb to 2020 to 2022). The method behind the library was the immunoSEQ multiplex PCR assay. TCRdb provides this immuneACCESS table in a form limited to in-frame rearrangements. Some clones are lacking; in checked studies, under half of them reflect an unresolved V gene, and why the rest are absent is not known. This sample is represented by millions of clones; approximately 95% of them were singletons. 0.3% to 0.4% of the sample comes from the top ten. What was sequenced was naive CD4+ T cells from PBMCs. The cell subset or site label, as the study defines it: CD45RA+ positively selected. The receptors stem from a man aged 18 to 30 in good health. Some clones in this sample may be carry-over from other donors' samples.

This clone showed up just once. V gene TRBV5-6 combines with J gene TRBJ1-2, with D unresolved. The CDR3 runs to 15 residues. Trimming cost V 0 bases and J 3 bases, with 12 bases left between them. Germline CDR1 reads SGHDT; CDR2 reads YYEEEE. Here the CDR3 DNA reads TGTGCCAGCAGCTTGGTGGCAGCCCATGACTATGGCTACACCTTC. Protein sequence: CASSLVAAHDYGYTF.

The CDR3 region is CASSQADTIGNTIYF. In DNA, the CDR3 is TGCGCCAGCAGCCAAGCCGACACCATCGGAAACACCATATATTTT. This chain links TRBV4-1 with TRBJ1-3; D remains ambiguous. The length of the CDR3 is 15 residues. The V and J ends lost 1 base and 4 bases respectively, with 11 bases between them. CDR1 and CDR2 (germline): MGHRA, YSYEKL.

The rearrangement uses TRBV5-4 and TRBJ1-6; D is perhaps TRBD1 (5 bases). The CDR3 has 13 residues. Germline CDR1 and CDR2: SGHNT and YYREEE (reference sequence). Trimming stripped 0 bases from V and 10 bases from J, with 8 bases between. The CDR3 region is CASSLARDSPLHF. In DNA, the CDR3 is TGTGCCAGCAGCTTGGCCAGGGACTCACCCCTCCACTTT.

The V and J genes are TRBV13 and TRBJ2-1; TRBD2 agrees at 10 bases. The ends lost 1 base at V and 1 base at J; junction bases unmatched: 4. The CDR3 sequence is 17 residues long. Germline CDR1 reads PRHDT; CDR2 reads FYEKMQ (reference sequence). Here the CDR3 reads CASSLARTSGSYNEQFF. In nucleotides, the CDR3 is TGTGCCAGCAGCTTAGCCCGGACTAGCGGTTCCTACAATGAGCAGTTCTTC.

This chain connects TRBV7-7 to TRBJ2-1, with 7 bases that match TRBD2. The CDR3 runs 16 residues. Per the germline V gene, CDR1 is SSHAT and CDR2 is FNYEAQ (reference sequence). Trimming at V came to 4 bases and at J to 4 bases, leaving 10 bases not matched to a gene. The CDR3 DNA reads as TGTGCCAGCAGCTCTAGCGCGGGGAGGGCTTACAATGAGCAGTTCTTC. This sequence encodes CASSSSAGRAYNEQFF.